Included here is one TCR beta chain sequence, with context. This specimen belongs to a study of blood T cell repertoires in COVID-19. Study at large: Acute and convalescent COVID-19 specimens originated in the United States, Italy and Spain.

Per germline, CDR1 SGDLS and CDR2 YYNGEE. V lost 2 bases to trimming and J lost 0 bases; unmatched junction nucleotides: 3. CDR3 size: 15 residues. Original handling: Estimates of nucleated cell counts were drawn from the amplification of reference gene primers. Sequencing used immunoSEQ multiplex PCR; TCRdb keeps in-frame clones, though not all of them. The V and J calls and clone size come from that table; D and trimming were worked out from the DNA. The repertoire includes 350,000 or so clones, around 91% of them detected once, and approximately 6.2% sits in the top ten. The clonotype comes from a man between 18 and 35 years old with active or convalescent COVID-19. Sequencing was carried out using peripheral blood. The chain recombines TRBV9 with TRBJ2-7, with TRBD2 matching over 9 bases. The CDR3 sequence: CASSVGGGGSYEQYF. CDR3 nucleotides: TGTGCCAGCAGCGTTGGCGGGGGGGGCTCCTACGAGCAGTACTTC.